Sequencing of this T cell receptor (beta chain) was carried out in a study of cytomegalovirus exposure and HLA in healthy donors (dated by TCRdb to 2016 to 2017). For context, the study as a whole: An earlier analysis of some 550 of the donors reported roughly 270 Gb of sequence data and about 100 million unique TCR beta sequences from about 200 million T cells. Four to six DR-DQ haplotypes were handled as single units for association and clustering, since linkage in the cohort was strong. An early release covering more than 500 HLA-typed donors comprised 250 to 350 gigabases of sequencing data and 85 million to 100 million unique TCR sequences. Among under 450 genotyped donors of the cohort, an average of approximately 240,000 unique TCR beta nucleotide sequences were sequenced per donor, 15% to 20% of them non-productive. Typing coverage differed by locus: A, B, C, DRB1 and DQB1 were typed in roughly 629-630 donors, DQA1 in roughly 500, DPA1 in roughly 590, and DPB1 in just under 490. Both class I and class II loci were covered by HLA typing, at four-digit resolution. The genetic ancestry cluster associated with self-reported Caucasian donors included about 81% of the roughly 400 genotyped donors. The study aimed to test whether cataloging public T cell receptors could reveal signatures of past pathogen exposure. Rather than using new phenotypic data, the later analysis identified candidate immune exposures from TCR beta sequences and from how often those sequences occurred across donors. In addition to the first cohort of around 670 subjects, a separate validation cohort of approximately 130 different subjects was used. Donor age, sex, ethnicity and CMV serostatus were collected together with the repertoire data. A later analysis re-examined previously published TCR beta repertoires from just over 650 donors and added high-resolution HLA genotyping to investigate patterns of TCR occurrence. The study combined high-throughput TCR immunosequencing, statistical association of individual TCRs with disease status, and machine learning to predict cytomegalovirus infection status. Genome-wide SNP genotypes for about 55% of the roughly 670 donors were used in a later genetic analysis, which treated that subset as a discovery cohort. All discovery cohort repertoires had been generated on a single sequencing platform. An earlier analysis of around 580 of the donors used high-throughput TCR beta sequencing to judge whether each TCR beta V gene segment behaved as functional or pseudogenic. The study profiled the T cell repertoires of hundreds of subjects by immunosequencing and related them to cytomegalovirus serostatus.

A note on this clone: Its target antigen remains unknown. No base qualities exist here, and no much larger clone lies one base off it.

Results and caveats for the whole study, not just this receptor: In a later analysis, HLA-associated TCR beta chains showed more clonal expansion and lower generation probabilities than non-associated chains that were equally common. A further reported finding was that TCR beta sequences accurately predicted the HLA-A and HLA-B alleles for most subjects in the first cohort. Across donors, most TCR sequences were observed very rarely, whereas some public TCRs were present in many individuals. In a later genetic analysis, fewer N-insertions in productive TCRs were reported among donors in an Asian-associated ancestry cluster than the roughly 700-donor mean. A later analysis reported that several top co-occurrence clusters appeared linked to parvovirus B19, influenza, CMV and Epstein-Barr virus. In a later analysis, the rate of TCR association differed among HLA loci, with DRB1 alleles having the most associated TCRs and HLA-C alleles having the fewest. Only TCR beta chains were sequenced in this cohort, and the absence of alpha or paired-chain data limited detectable features. According to the authors, the approach could potentially be generalized to other disease states and immunological phenotypes. Around 16 rarely observed V segments, including chromosome 9 orphons, were excluded from the earlier analysis of several hundred of the donors because counts were too low. In both the original and validation cohorts, the classifier was reported to diagnose cytomegalovirus status with high specificity and sensitivity. A cluster of highly shared sequence variants was judged likely to represent a technical artifact of the sequencing pipeline. Strong co-occurrence of HLA alleles, especially DR and DQ, made assigning TCR associations to individual alleles difficult. In a later genetic analysis, a missense DCLRE1C variant was associated with V-gene and J-gene trimming of TCR beta chains, and the association was replicated in an independent cohort. Because some donors lacked HLA typing at each locus, the association tests relied only on the typed subset. In vitro tests confirmed that a few of the cytomegalovirus-associated TCR beta chains recognize cytomegalovirus antigens. Some IMGT-functional V segments, including TRBV6-2 and TRBV6-3, could not be told apart with the 87-base-pair reads, so those segments were excluded. A later analysis found that most CMV-associated TCR beta chains appeared HLA-restricted, with HLA associations seemingly driven largely by CMV exposure. CMV serostatus was the only immune exposure information available for the cohort. In the study, around 150 TCR beta chains were listed as associated with cytomegalovirus. In an earlier analysis of around 600 of the donors, most TCR beta V segments were observed in productive rearrangements about 87% or about 30% of the time, broadly matching IMGT annotations. Roughly uniform sequencing depth across donors was assumed in presence/absence analyses, although this assumption may not hold. At a false discovery rate of 0.05, a later analysis linked some 17,000 TCR beta sequences to specific HLA alleles. Correlated functional status among segregating V segments might be attributable to linkage disequilibrium, but an unknown experimental factor could not be ruled out.

The library was made by the immunoSEQ multiplex PCR assay. For the multiplex PCR, a mixture combining 60 forward primers for TCR Vbeta segments and 13 reverse primers for TCR Jbeta segments was used. The CDR3 region of rearranged TCR beta genes was amplified from genomic DNA with a multiplex PCR assay. The amplified TCR beta libraries were sequenced on the Illumina HiSeq System as 87-base-pair reads. On the authors' methods: In a later analysis, tens of millions of unique TCR beta chains were counted across the roughly 670 repertoires, and about 9.9 million of these chains were shared by at least two donors. Raw reads were error-corrected and collapsed into unique sequences with a nearest-neighbor algorithm that merged closely related sequences to remove PCR and sequencing errors. Alignment of CDR3 sequences to IMGT reference sequences was used to assign V, D and J gene segments. Each retained sequence needed at least a six-nucleotide match to both a V gene segment and a J gene segment. Rearrangements were called productive when the CDR3 lacked stop codons and stayed in frame with V and J; all others were non-productive. Following IMGT convention, CDR3 was defined as the stretch from the second conserved V-encoded cysteine up to the conserved J-encoded phenylalanine. Sequences without an unambiguous match to a single V gene segment were excluded from the earlier analysis of about 640 of the donors. In an earlier analysis of 587 of the donors, V segments were called functional above 56.7% productive rearrangements and were called segregating when the between-donor standard deviation exceeded 5%. A statistical classification framework was built to diagnose cytomegalovirus status from the catalog of TCR beta chain sequences. In a later analysis, V and J genes were assigned by comparing TCR nucleotide sequences against IMGT/GENE-DB human TR gene sequences. A later analysis assigned CDR3 sequences and most-parsimonious VDJ recombination scenarios with the TCRdist pipeline. In a later analysis, each TCR beta chain was defined by its CDR3 amino acid sequence together with its V-gene family, and reads without a unique V-gene family were excluded. A later analysis removed 592 highly shared, low-generation-probability nucleotide sequences to deal with suspected cross-contamination and a sequencing artifact. In a later analysis, a clonal expansion index for each public chain was calculated from normalized within-repertoire ranks of inferred template counts. Generation probabilities in a later analysis came from a VDJ recombination model fitted to out-of-frame rearrangements, and those results were checked against IGoR. A later analysis scored TCR-TCR, TCR-HLA and TCR-CMV co-occurrence with hypergeometric tests, applying a repertoire-size bias correction to TCR pairs. To estimate false discovery rates, a later analysis permuted the HLA or CMV assignments 20 times. A later analysis grouped co-occurring TCRs with DBSCAN, adding TCRdist sequence similarity when clustering within HLA-allele-positive subsets. For co-occurrence clustering, repertoires with fewer than 30,000 or more than 120,000 public chains were excluded, along with several repertoires with anomalous nucleotide sharing. TCRdb's version of the immuneACCESS table is confined to in-frame rearrangements and falls short of the full clone set. An unresolved V gene accounts for under half of the shortfall where checked; the remainder is of unknown origin. The DNA gave D and trimming, while V, J and clone size come from that table. In this sample the table shows under 35,000 clones, about three fifths of which occur a single time. The ten largest make up about a fifth of the sample.

The cohort consisted of 650 to 700 healthy bone marrow donors. All cohort members were sampled while nominally healthy, although unrecorded immune exposures were likely present. The donor tested CMV seropositive and was one of the 289 seropositive cohort members. Every donor gave a peripheral blood sample, and the peripheral blood mononuclear cells from that sample were used for TCR beta sequencing. The Qiagen DNeasy Blood Extraction Kit was used to extract genomic DNA from the blood cell samples. At the junction V is shortened by 4 bases and J by 1 base, with 11 bases in between. The CDR3, cysteine through phenylalanine, is 14 amino acids long. Of the read, only the CDR3 DNA is kept; its 42 bases are in frame from base 1. In the germline V gene, CDR1 corresponds to SGHRS and CDR2 to YFSETQ.

The chain was built from TRBV5-1 and TRBJ1-1, with the D gene not clear enough to name. The sample comprised PBMCs. The TCR originated in a man aged 45 to 65 in good health and CMV-seropositive. The CDR3: CASSSQGGNTEAFF. In nucleotides, the sequence is TGCGCCAGCAGCAGCCAAGGAGGGAACACTGAAGCTTTCTTT.